This TCR beta chain was captured by sequencing in a study of blood T cell repertoires in COVID-19. About the study: Samples taken during acute and convalescent COVID-19 were collected in the United States, Italy and Spain.

Sequencing used immunoSEQ multiplex PCR; TCRdb keeps in-frame clones, though not all of them. The sample holds 200,000 to 250,000 clones, around 85% seen once. Participants spanned ages about 18 to 90 years and resided in roughly 22 US areas. The CDR3 is made up of 15 amino acids. The ends were cut back, 4 bases at V and 2 bases at J, with 15 bases in the middle. Germline lookup yields CDR1 SNHLY and CDR2 FYNNEI. The material sequenced was PBMCs or T cells enriched from blood (not recorded which). The receptor was isolated from a woman in her 50s in a cohort exposed to, infected with or recovered from COVID-19 (not recorded which). The chain recombines TRBV2 with TRBJ2-7; unclear D gene. CDR3 loop: CASSGMGRKPYEQYF. Here the CDR3 DNA reads TGTGCCAGCAGTGGAATGGGCAGGAAGCCCTACGAGCAGTACTTC.